This T cell receptor beta chain originates from a study of cytomegalovirus exposure and HLA in healthy donors. Study results and caveats: Rarity marked most TCR sequences, yet some public TCRs occurred in many donors.

Trimming pared 4 bases from V and 8 bases from J, leaving 14 bases between. The CDR3 extends over 13 amino acids. Germline V lookup: CDR1 MNHNS, CDR2 SASEGT. With 60 Vbeta and 13 Jbeta primers, the PCR was carried out. The data were produced by immunoSEQ multiplex PCR, yet TCRdb's version contains in-frame clones alone and is incomplete. The table lists roughly 140,000 clones, around 80% of them singletons. About this clone: Its antigen is not identified.

The source material was PBMCs. The receptor's source is a boy aged 2 to 10 in good health and CMV-seronegative. The rearrangement joins TRBV6-1 to TRBJ1-2, with a weak D call TRBD1 (5 bases). The CDR3 nucleotides read TGTGCCAGCAGTGCTTATAGACAGTTAGGCTACACCTTC. This codes for CASSAYRQLGYTF.